Presented here are 15 T cell receptor beta chains from one specimen sequenced in a study of vaccination effects on CD4 cells after COVID-19. ViraFEST used viral peptide pools to expand antigen-specific CD4+ T cells before sequencing. CD4+ T cell isolation took place after 10 days of culture. Nucleocapsid antibodies stayed negative before and after vaccination, showing no earlier SARS-CoV-2 infection. These receptors' targets are unknown. TCRdb keeps only in-frame clones here, not all; method: immunoSEQ multiplex PCR. The table lists about 41,000 clones, under 70% of them singletons. The specimen comprised CD4+ T cells from PBMCs cultured with HCoV-OC43 spike peptides, sampled before COVID-19 vaccination. Subset meaning: HCoV-OC43 spike overlapping peptide pool stimulation. These receptors came from a human donor who received a COVID-19 vaccine.

The CDR3 coding sequence is TGTGCCAGCAGCCCCGCCGGGACTTCTGAGCAGTTCTTC. It translates to CASSPAGTSEQFF. The rearrangement links TRBV5-4 to TRBJ2-1; TRBD2 is a possible D gene (6 bases). The CDR3 length is 13 residues. CDR1 SGHNT and CDR2 YYREEE come from the germline V gene (reference sequence). The V and J ends lost 4 bases and 9 bases respectively, with 14 bases between them. Full variable domain (outside the CDR3, taken from reference TRBV5-4 and TRBJ2-1): ETGVTQSPTHLIKTRGQQVTLRCSSQSGHNTVSWYQQALGQGPQFIFQYYREEENGRGNFPPRFSGLQFPNYSSELNVNALELDDSALYLCASSPAGTSEQFFGPGTRLTVL.

This clone came up a few times. V gene TRBV29-1 combines with J gene TRBJ1-2; D might be TRBD1 (5 bases). The length of the CDR3 is 12 residues. CDR1 and CDR2 (germline): SQVTM, ANQGSEA. Deletions cut 1 base from V and 7 bases from J, with 10 bases between. CDR3 nucleotides: TGCAGCGTTGAAGGGTCGGGGGGTGGCTACACCTTC. Translated: CSVEGSGGGYTF.

The CDR3 protein is CASSPPQGRGNTIYF. In DNA, the CDR3 is TGTGCCAGCAGCCCCCCACAGGGCAGGGGAAACACCATATATTTT. The chain couples TRBV7-6 to TRBJ1-3; TRBD1 is a possible D gene (6 bases). The germline V and J ends were trimmed by 5 bases and 4 bases, with 15 bases remaining between them. In germline, CDR1 is SGHVS, CDR2 FNYEAQ. The CDR3 consists of 15 residues.

The chain employs TRBV7-2 and TRBJ1-1; no firm D call. Trimming shortened V by 3 bases and J by 1 base, and 9 bases separated the two germline ends. The CDR3 has 14 amino acids. Per the germline V gene, CDR1 is SGHTA and CDR2 is FQGNSA. CDR3 amino acids: CASSFSDWNTEAFF. The CDR3 region has the DNA TGTGCCAGCAGCTTTTCGGACTGGAACACTGAAGCTTTCTTT.

CDR3 nucleotides: TGTGCCAGCAGCAGCGGGACTAGCGGGGTCACAGATACGCAGTATTTT. Protein: CASSSGTSGVTDTQYF. The chain links TRBV5-8 to TRBJ2-3; 13 bases map to TRBD2. Germline loops: CDR1 SGHTS, CDR2 YDEGEE. This CDR3 contains 16 residues. The V gene end was trimmed by 4 bases and the J gene end by 2 bases; junction bases not matched to a gene: 4.

This clone was seen once. V and J are TRBV3-1 (or the pseudogene TRBV3-2) and TRBJ1-2; the D gene is possibly TRBD1 (6 bases). This CDR3 is 16 amino acids long. Trimming pared 0 bases from V and 2 bases from J, leaving 13 bases between. Germline loops: CDR1 LGHDT, CDR2 YNNKEL (reference sequence). Here the CDR3 reads CASSQDPGGRNYGYTF. The CDR3, as DNA: TGTGCCAGCAGCCAAGATCCCGGGGGCAGAAACTATGGCTACACCTTC.

The chain combines TRBV4-3 with TRBJ1-2; D is uncertain. Germline CDR1 LGHNA, CDR2 YSLEER. V shed 1 base and J shed 2 bases, with 8 bases lying between them. There are 14 residues in the CDR3. CDR3 region: CASSQGVENYGYTF. CDR3 DNA sequence: TGCGCCAGCAGCCAAGGGGTAGAGAACTATGGCTACACCTTC.

The rearrangement uses TRBV5-1 and TRBJ2-1; D is possibly TRBD1 (5 bases). Deletions cut 3 bases from V and 0 bases from J, with 16 bases between. From germline, CDR1 is SGHRS and CDR2 YFSETQ. The CDR3 extends over 17 amino acids. CDR3 sequence: CASSSWSGSYSYNEQFF. The CDR3 region has the DNA TGCGCCAGCAGCTCCTGGTCAGGGTCCTACTCCTACAATGAGCAGTTCTTC.

The V gene is TRBV30, the J gene TRBJ1-3; 7 nucleotides agree with TRBD1. The ends lost 0 bases at V and 8 bases at J; junction bases unmatched: 4. The CDR3 sequence is 13 residues long. Germline CDR1 and CDR2: GTSNPN and SVGIG (reference sequence). The CDR3: CAWSVQGRYTIYF. CDR3 in DNA: TGTGCCTGGAGTGTACAGGGGAGATACACCATATATTTT.

The CDR3: CASSESSTDTF. The CDR3, as DNA: TGTGCCAGCAGCGAAAGCAGCACGGACACCTTC. The chain combines TRBV3-1 (or the pseudogene TRBV3-2) with TRBJ1-2; D not resolved. Trimming cost V 5 bases and J 12 bases, with 13 bases left between them. The CDR3 totals 11 residues. Per the germline V gene, CDR1 is LGHDT and CDR2 is YNNKEL (reference sequence).

The rearrangement uses TRBV4-1 and TRBJ2-1, with D maybe TRBD2 (5 bases). Germline CDR1 MGHRA, CDR2 YSYEKL. The CDR3 runs to 15 residues. The ends were cut back, 3 bases at V and 7 bases at J, with 16 bases in the middle. CDR3 sequence (DNA): TGCGCCAGCAGCCACTCCGGAAATGGGGAGAATGAGCAGTTCTTC. Translating gives CASSHSGNGENEQFF.

The chain has TRBV30 and TRBJ2-3, with unresolved D. CDR3 size: 13 residues. The V end was cut by 1 base, the J end by 2 bases, with 7 bases between. The germline CDR1 and CDR2 sequences are GTSNPN and SVGIG (reference sequence). CDR3 protein: CAWSGAYTDTQYF. For the CDR3, the DNA is TGTGCCTGGAGTGGGGCATACACAGATACGCAGTATTTT.

The sample holds a few counts of this clone. The chain uses TRBV5-1 and TRBJ2-3; D is perhaps TRBD1 or TRBD2 (5 bases each). The CDR3 runs to 15 residues. The germline V gene encodes CDR1 SGHRS and CDR2 YFSETQ. V was shortened by 6 bases and J by 5 bases, with 19 bases between the two germline ends. The CDR3 nucleotides read TGCGCCAGCACGGGAAGGGGAACTGCACAAGATACGCAGTATTTT. The encoded protein is CASTGRGTAQDTQYF.

For this clone: Other DNA sequences from this sample encode an identical CDR3 as well. The genes are TRBV29-1 and TRBJ1-5, with a weak D call TRBD1 (6 bases). The CDR3 has 12 amino acids. Germline loops: CDR1 SQVTM, CDR2 ANQGSEA. V lost 4 bases, J lost 4 bases, and 8 bases lay in between. The CDR3 DNA follows: TGCAGCGTTGCGGGGGCGAATCAGCCCCAGCATTTT. Protein sequence: CSVAGANQPQHF.

This chain links TRBV20-1 with TRBJ1-4; D is perhaps TRBD1 (5 bases). Trimming pared 3 bases from V and 5 bases from J, leaving 10 bases between. Germline CDR1 is DFQATT and CDR2 is SNEGSKA (reference sequence). The CDR3 is 13 amino acids. The DNA for the CDR3 is TGCAGTGCTAGTAGACAGTTAAATGAAAAACTGTTTTTT. It codes for CSASRQLNEKLFF.